The 32 T cell receptor beta chains listed next were all sequenced from one sample in a study of blood T cells in healthy people across ages. Using a J-beta primer mix together with a sample-barcoded 5' primer, a second PCR was run for about 6 to 11 cycles. TCRdb analysed the 5' RACE reads with MiXCR anew, one entry per CDR3 protein. The profile shows around 800,000 distinct CDR3 sequences, 20% to 30% of them singletons. This sample also appeared in a second study, on T cells of mothers and their children.

Material for sequencing was blood. Receptors originate from a boy between 5 and 17 years old in good health.

The rearrangement joins TRBV15 to TRBJ2-4, with D perhaps matching TRBD1 or TRBD2 (5 bases each). Germline CDR1 LNHNV, CDR2 YYDKDF (reference sequence). The V end lost 0 bases, the J end lost 0 bases, and 9 bases lay between the germline ends. The CDR3 runs to 16 residues. CDR3 protein: CATSRDLGTAKNIQYF. DNA for the CDR3: TGTGCCACCAGCAGAGATTTAGGGACAGCCAAAAACATTCAGTACTTC.

The rearrangement links TRBV20-1 to TRBJ2-3; 10 bases are shared with TRBD2. This CDR3 has 14 residues. Unmatched junction bases numbered 5, after V lost 4 bases and J lost 4 bases. Per the germline V gene, CDR1 is DFQATT and CDR2 is SNEGSKA (reference sequence). CDR3 coding DNA: TGCAGTGCTAAGACTAGCGGGTATGCAGATACGCAGTATTTT. This translates into CSAKTSGYADTQYF.

V gene TRBV5-1 combines with J gene TRBJ1-4, with 7 positions matching TRBD1. V was pared by 4 bases and J by 7 bases, with 10 bases of the junction left unmatched. Looked up from germline, CDR1 is SGHRS and CDR2 is YFSETQ. The CDR3 runs 15 residues. CDR3 sequence: CASSVRQGEGEKLFF. In nucleotides, the CDR3 is TGCGCCAGCAGCGTTCGACAGGGTGAAGGTGAAAAACTGTTTTTT.

V usage is TRBV7-3 and J usage is TRBJ2-2, with 11 bases aligning to TRBD1. V dropped 6 bases and J dropped 6; count of bases not matched to a gene: 12. Germline V CDR1 and CDR2: SGHTA, FQGTGA. The CDR3 spans 17 residues. The CDR3 region has the DNA TGTGCCAGCAGTTACAGGACACCGGGACAGGGGGCCGGGGAGCTGTTTTTT. Its translation: CASSYRTPGQGAGELFF.

This clonotype was recorded a few times. V is TRBV29-1 and J is TRBJ1-4; no reliable D call. The V gene lost 6 bases and the J gene lost 3 bases, with 11 bases spanning the gap. CDR3 length equals 13 residues. Germline CDR1 is SQVTM and CDR2 is ANQGSEA. Here the CDR3 DNA reads TGCAGCGTCGCCGCCCCCCCTAATGAAAAACTGTTTTTT. Translation: CSVAAPPNEKLFF.

In this sample, this clonotype turned up once. The J gene is TRBJ2-5, the V gene TRBV5-1; 12 bases agree with TRBD2. V was clipped by 2 bases and J by 1 base; unmatched bases: 6. The CDR3 is 17 amino acids. CDR1 SGHRS and CDR2 YFSETQ come from the germline V gene. The CDR3 region is CASSFSSGGGIQETQYF. CDR3 coding DNA: TGCGCCAGCAGCTTTTCTAGCGGGGGGGGAATCCAAGAGACCCAGTACTTC.

This clonotype was picked up a small number of times. This rearrangement joins TRBV29-1 to TRBJ2-2, with D uncertain. V was cut by 4 bases and J by 5 bases, with 11 bases left in between. This CDR3 spans 13 amino acids. Germline CDR1 is SQVTM and CDR2 is ANQGSEA. Written as DNA, the CDR3 is TGCAGCGTTGTTCGAAGGTCGACCGGGGAGCTGTTTTTT. The encoded protein is CSVVRRSTGELFF.

This clonotype was observed a few times. This chain uses TRBV7-9 with TRBJ2-5; 12 bases map to TRBD2. TRBJ2-1 explains the end of the DNA better; the J call may be wrong. CDR1 and CDR2 (germline): SEHNR, FQNEAQ (reference sequence). The CDR3 runs 16 residues. The CDR3 DNA follows: TGTGCCAGCAGACCGTCTAGCGGGGGGGCTCACAATGAGCAGTTCTTC. Translated, it gives CASRPSSGGAHNEQFF.

A few counts support this clonotype. The chain links TRBV29-1 to TRBJ2-7, with D unclear. The V and J ends lost 0 bases and 5 bases respectively, with 8 bases between them. From germline, CDR1 is SQVTM and CDR2 ANQGSEA. This CDR3 is built from 12 residues. The CDR3 sequence is CSVEENRNEQYF. The CDR3 nucleotides are TGCAGCGTTGAAGAGAACCGGAACGAGCAGTACTTC.

The CDR3 protein is CASRGASSYEQYF. CDR3 coding DNA: TGTGCCAGCCGGGGGGCCTCCTCCTACGAGCAGTACTTC. The chain couples TRBV28 to TRBJ2-5, with a possible D match to TRBD2 (7 bases). Judging by the DNA end, TRBJ2-7 fits better; the J call may be wrong. CDR3 length equals 13 residues. Germline V gene data show CDR1 as MDHEN and CDR2 as SYDVKM.

As for this clonotype: The conserved phenylalanine or tryptophan normally closing the CDR3 is absent here, so this likely arose from a read error. The chain uses TRBV12-3 or TRBV12-4 and TRBJ2-7, with D possibly matching TRBD1 (6 bases). V was trimmed by 4 bases and J by 6 bases, leaving 10 bases between them. The CDR3 is 12 amino acids. As DNA, the CDR3 is TGTGCCAGCAGTTCACAGGGTCCCGAGCAGTACCTC. Translation gives CASSSQGPEQYL.

The chain uses TRBV19 and TRBJ2-1; 8 bases match TRBD1. CDR1 is LNHDA and CDR2 is SQIVND in the germline V gene (reference sequence). V was clipped by 3 bases and J by 7 bases; unmatched bases: 14. CDR3 size: 17 residues. CDR3 sequence (DNA): TGTGCCAGTAGTATCCTCGATTCCGGGACAGGTCAAAATGAGCAGTTCTTC. This codes for CASSILDSGTGQNEQFF.

The chain joins TRBV29-1 to TRBJ1-4; 7 bases line up with TRBD1. After removal of 6 bases from V and 8 bases from J, the junction contained 9 bases not matched to a gene. The CDR3 is made up of 13 amino acids. Germline V gene sequence: CDR1 SQVTM, CDR2 ANQGSEA. The CDR3 nucleotides read TGCAGCGTCTACCGGGACAGCGGGGAAAAACTGTTTTTT. This codes for CSVYRDSGEKLFF.

There are many counts of this clonotype. This rearrangement joins TRBV24-1 to TRBJ2-1; 7 nucleotides line up with TRBD1. Trimming at V came to 3 bases and at J to 12 bases, leaving 7 bases not matched to a gene. Looked up from germline, CDR1 is KGHDR and CDR2 is SFDVKD. CDR3 length: 13 residues. The CDR3 DNA follows: TGTGCCACCAGTGATGCGAACAGGGGTCGGCAGTTCTTC. Protein: CATSDANRGRQFF.

This chain uses TRBV5-1 with TRBJ2-3; the match to TRBD2 covers 8 bases. With 0 bases clipped from V and 5 bases from J, the junction kept 11 bases outside the gene matches. Per the germline V gene, CDR1 is SGHRS and CDR2 is YFSETQ. The length of the CDR3 is 17 residues. The CDR3 is CASSLAYRGGGLDTQYF. The CDR3 bases are TGCGCCAGCAGCTTGGCCTATCGGGGGGGAGGGCTAGATACGCAGTATTTT. The full variable domain, with the rest looked up from reference TRBV5-1 and TRBJ2-3, is KAGVTQTPRYLIKTRGQQVTLSCSPISGHRSVSWYQQTPGQGLQFLFEYFSETQRNKGNFPGRFSGRQFSNSRSEMNVSTLELGDSALYLCASSLAYRGGGLDTQYFGPGTRLTVL.

This clonotype has more than one count but fewer than ten. A read error may account for a junction end that differs from germline. The chain couples TRBV7-9 to TRBJ2-3, with D possibly TRBD1 on 6 matching bases. Looked up from germline, CDR1 is SEHNR and CDR2 is FQNEAQ (reference sequence). The CDR3 runs to 12 residues. DNA of the CDR3: TGTGCCAGCAGCTTAACGGACAGTGGTAGTGATTTT. Translated: CASSLTDSGSDF.

The rearrangement uses TRBV20-1 and TRBJ2-5, with D possibly being TRBD2 (6 bases). Germline loops: CDR1 DFQATT, CDR2 SNEGSKA (reference sequence). CDR3 length: 14 amino acids. Trimming pared 5 bases from V and 3 bases from J, leaving 16 bases between. The CDR3 is CSAAPWRGEETQYF. For the CDR3, the DNA is TGCAGTGCTGCGCCGTGGAGGGGAGAAGAGACCCAGTACTTC.

This clonotype showed up just a few times. The V and J genes are TRBV12-2 and TRBJ2-5; the table's D call of TRBD2 was not tested on the DNA. TRBV12-2 represents a pseudogene. CDR3 length equals 14 residues. As DNA, the CDR3 is TGTGCAAGTCGCTTCCGGGAGTGCGAAGAGACCCAGTACTTC. Protein: CASRFRECEETQYF.

The chain couples TRBV3-1 to TRBJ2-3; D is undetermined. Deletions cut 1 base from V and 4 bases from J, with 6 bases between. This CDR3 has 13 residues. Germline assignment: CDR1 LGHDT and CDR2 YNNKEL (reference sequence). This chain's CDR3 is CASSQVVADTQYF. The CDR3 region has the DNA TGTGCCAGCAGCCAAGTGGTAGCAGATACGCAGTATTTT.

CDR3 amino acids: CSVERDPEALEAHNEQFF. DNA for the CDR3: TGCAGCGTGGAAAGGGACCCTGAGGCCCTAGAAGCCCACAATGAGCAGTTCTTC. V gene TRBV29-1 combines with J gene TRBJ2-5; the D gene could be TRBD1 or TRBD2 (5 bases each). The better agreement between TRBJ2-1 and the DNA end casts doubt on the J call. From germline, CDR1 is SQVTM and CDR2 ANQGSEA. The CDR3 is 18 amino acids.

The table lists this clonotype with a count of one. The chain recombines TRBV11-2 with TRBJ1-1; weak D call: TRBD1 (6 bases). The CDR3 sequence is 13 residues long. V was clipped by 7 bases and J by 3 bases, with 12 bases between them. Germline V CDR1 and CDR2: SGHAT, FQNNGV. The DNA for the CDR3 is TGTGCCAGCAACCCACAGGGCTACACTGAAGCTTTCTTT. Its translation is CASNPQGYTEAFF.

Turning to this clonotype: The junction and the germline gene differ at one end; a read error may be behind it. The genes are TRBV11-2 and TRBJ2-5; 7 bases are a match to TRBD1. This CDR3 spans 14 amino acids. Germline V gene lookup returns CDR1 SGHAT and CDR2 FQNNGV. The CDR3 loop reads CASSLAWGTVREFF. In DNA form, the CDR3 reads TGTGCCAGCAGCTTAGCGTGGGGGACAGTAAGGGAGTTCTTC.

About this clonotype itself: Possible read error: a much larger clone is one base away. The V and J genes are TRBV12-3 or TRBV12-4 and TRBJ2-1; TRBD1 matches 7 bases. CDR3 length equals 12 residues. V dropped 3 bases and J dropped 11; count of bases not matched to a gene: 4. The chain's CDR3 is CASSFTGDQQFF. CDR3 bases: TGTGCCAGCAGTTTTACAGGGGATCAGCAGTTCTTC.

This clonotype was seen only a few times. The V gene is TRBV11-2, the J gene TRBJ1-6; no definite D call. Looked up from germline, CDR1 is SGHAT and CDR2 is FQNNGV. The CDR3 has 15 residues. V lost 5 bases, J lost 7 bases, and 15 bases lay in between. CDR3 amino acids: CASSTGPGENSPLHF. CDR3 in DNA: TGTGCCAGCAGCACCGGACCAGGAGAAAATTCACCCCTCCACTTT.

This clonotype occurred a few times. The chain is built from TRBV12-3 or TRBV12-4 and TRBJ2-2; D is unresolved. The CDR3 is made up of 12 amino acids. Trimming cost V 7 bases and J 7 bases, with 10 bases left between them. The CDR3 sequence: CASTQEGGELFF. The CDR3 bases are TGTGCCAGCACCCAGGAAGGCGGGGAGCTGTTTTTT.

This clonotype was counted between two and nine times. The chain is built from TRBV7-2 and TRBJ2-1; 10 nucleotides agree with TRBD1. Matching the DNA end better, TRBJ2-7 makes the J call doubtful. The germline V gene has CDR1 SGHTA and CDR2 FQGNSA. CDR3 length equals 15 residues. The CDR3: CASSTDRGLSYEQYF. CDR3 nucleotide sequence: TGTGCCAGCAGCACTGACAGGGGGCTCTCCTACGAGCAGTACTTC.

The chain carries TRBV4-2 and TRBJ2-5, with D maybe TRBD2 (5 bases). Trimming shortened V by 5 bases and J by 4 bases, and 17 bases separated the two germline ends. The CDR3 has 15 amino acids. Per the germline V gene, CDR1 is LGHNA and CDR2 is YNFKEQ. The CDR3 DNA follows: TGTGCCAGCAGCACTTCCCGCAACGGGGTAGAGACCCAGTACTTC. Protein sequence: CASSTSRNGVETQYF.

About this clonotype: The germline gene is not matched at one end of the junction; a read error may be the cause. The CDR3, as DNA: TGTGCCAGCAGCCACCCCGGGACAACTAGTGAAAAACTGTTTTTT. It is translated as CASSHPGTTSEKLFF. This chain connects TRBV11-2 to TRBJ1-4, with D possibly matching TRBD1 (6 bases). The germline CDR1 and CDR2 sequences are SGHAT and FQNNGV. This CDR3 spans 15 amino acids.

This clonotype was counted between two and nine times. This chain joins TRBV6-6 and TRBJ2-1, with D possibly being TRBD2 (6 bases). The CDR3 has 15 residues. V lost 5 bases and J lost 2, with 13 bases in between. From germline, CDR1 is MNHNY and CDR2 SVGAGI (reference sequence). Written as DNA, the CDR3 is TGTGCCAGCAGTCCCCCCGGCGGGGCCTACAATGAGCAGTTCTTC. Amino acid sequence: CASSPPGGAYNEQFF.

The chain recombines TRBV7-2 with TRBJ1-5, with 7 positions matching TRBD1. The length of the CDR3 is 14 residues. Germline lookup yields CDR1 SGHTA and CDR2 FQGNSA. The ends lost 4 bases at V and 5 bases at J; junction bases unmatched: 5. CDR3 region: CASSYGQADQPQHF. For the CDR3, the DNA is TGTGCCAGCAGCTACGGACAGGCGGATCAGCCCCAGCATTTT.

This clonotype showed up just a few times. The chain joins TRBV2 to TRBJ1-4; D gene uncertain. Germline assignment: CDR1 SNHLY and CDR2 FYNNEI. This CDR3 spans 14 amino acids. Trimming left V 5 bases short and J 12 bases short, with 19 bases between. The CDR3 reads CASSYVQGLRELFF. The DNA for the CDR3 is TGTGCCAGCAGTTATGTACAAGGGTTGCGCGAACTGTTTTTT.

The chain has TRBV7-9 and TRBJ2-4; TRBD1 might be the D (7 bases). Germline CDR1 is SEHNR and CDR2 is FQNEAQ (reference sequence). V lost 5 bases to trimming and J lost 0 bases, with 8 bases between them. This CDR3 has 14 amino acids. As DNA, the CDR3 is TGTGCCAGCAGCCAGGGGGGAGCCAAAAACATTCAGTACTTC. This encodes CASSQGGAKNIQYF.